The entry below describes one T cell receptor (beta chain). Its antigen has not been determined. Germline and junction disagree at one end, which may indicate a read error. The method was 5' RACE. This sample was sequenced with an Illumina HiSeq 2500. The second PCR ran for about 6 to 11 cycles and used a J-beta primer mix along with a sample-barcoded 5' primer. A template-switch 5' adaptor carrying 12 random nucleotides introduced a unique molecular identifier onto each TCR beta cDNA molecule. Each sample yielded at least 3 million CDR3-containing paired-end reads. The Mint cDNA synthesis kit, primed by a TRBC-specific oligonucleotide, was used to synthesize first-strand cDNA from all RNA. Following uracil-DNA glycosylase treatment, a first 18-cycle PCR with universal primers M1SS and BC2_uni_R was performed on all cDNA. The original pipeline was this. For normalization, 1 million high-quality reads were randomly selected from each sample, with every read carrying a distinct molecular identifier. Instead of being binned into consensus sequences, reads with shared molecular identifiers were discarded. CDR3 identification, clonotype clustering and error correction used MiTCR with a Q25 quality threshold and the strictest error-elimination algorithm. Lower-bound total TCR beta diversity was estimated with a nonparametric unseen species model using Euler transformation. TCRdb applied fastp at Q25 and MiXCR to the public reads, then kept only in-frame beta chains. When rows share a CDR3 protein, they turn into one entry using the most common DNA and genes. For this entry, the V and J calls and clone size follow TCRdb and not the study's own pipeline. Counted in this sample were about 780,000 distinct CDR3 sequences; 62% of them appeared once. The biggest ten clones account for around 30% of the sample.

The sample is drawn from a study of blood T cells in healthy people across ages (dated by TCRdb to 2013 to 2016). Background on the whole study: Template switching captured roughly one uniquely barcoded TCR beta cDNA molecule per two T cells in model experiments. The study measured age-related changes in TCR beta repertoire diversity using deep sequencing normalized with unique cDNA molecular identifiers. The donors were split into four age groups: young (average around 15 years), middle-aged (about 40), aged (more than 55) and long-lived (under 90). To avoid experimental bias, donors of different ages were distributed randomly across sequencing lanes. Using the same blood draw, the study looked at two additional independent replicas of 1 million unique cDNA reads for two donors, one aged 18 to 29 and the other aged 80 or older.

Here is what the overall study found, with its caveats: Compared with the aged group, the long-lived group had more naive CD4+ T cells, fewer expanded clones and increased TCR diversity, suggesting age selection. Observed TCR beta diversity per million T cells fell roughly linearly with age, and a significant reduction was already apparent by age around 44. Bulk unsorted PBMC profiling prevented conclusive comparison of naive and antigen-experienced compartments. The CMV infection status of donors was not known, potentially confounding age-related changes in expanded clonotypes. Total diversity estimates from one million sequenced T cells were considered lower bounds and underestimates. Observed TCR beta diversity correlated strongly with the percentage of naive T cells measured by flow cytometry.

Based on the germline V gene, the CDR1 and CDR2 sequences are LGHNA and YSLEER. Including the terminal cysteine and phenylalanine, the CDR3 comprises 15 residues. The read is trimmed to its CDR3 DNA, 45 bases read in frame from base 1. Donors were a few dozen systemically healthy Caucasian individuals from Russia aged roughly 6 to 90 years. Each donor gave ten milliliters of peripheral blood, collected into EDTA-treated Vacutainer tubes. PBMCs were isolated by Ficoll-Paque density-gradient centrifugation, with at least 6 million obtained per sample. Total RNA was extracted from PBMCs with Trizol reagent, with at least 6 micrograms obtained per sample. The percentages of naive CD45RAhigh/CD27high T cells were determined by flow cytometry on a PBMC aliquot from every donor.

This sequence was found in a man aged 30-40 years in good health. In this chain, TRBV4-3 is recombined with TRBJ2-5; perhaps TRBD1 is the D gene, with 6 bases matching. The J call may be mistaken, given a closer DNA end match to TRBJ2-7. The sequencing sample was made of blood. The nucleotides are TGCGCCGGCAGCCAAACCCCACAGGGTGGGTACGAGCAGTACTTC. It translates as CAGSQTPQGGYEQYF.